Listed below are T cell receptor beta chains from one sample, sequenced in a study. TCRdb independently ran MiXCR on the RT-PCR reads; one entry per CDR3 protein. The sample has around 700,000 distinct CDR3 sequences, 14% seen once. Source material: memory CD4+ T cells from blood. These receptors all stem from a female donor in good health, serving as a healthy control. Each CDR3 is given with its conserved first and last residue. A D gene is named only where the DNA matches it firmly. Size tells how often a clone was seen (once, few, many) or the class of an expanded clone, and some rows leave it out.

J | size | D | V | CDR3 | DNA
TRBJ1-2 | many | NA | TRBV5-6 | CASSFGTYGYTF | TGTGCCAGCAGCTTTGGTACCTATGGCTACACCTTC
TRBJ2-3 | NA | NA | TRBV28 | CASSQQGTSGTDTQYF | TGTGCCAGCAGTCAACAAGGAACGAGTGGCACAGATACGCAGTATTTT
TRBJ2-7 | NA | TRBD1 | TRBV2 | CASTTGLEQYF | TGTGCCAGCACGACAGGGCTCGAGCAGTACTTC
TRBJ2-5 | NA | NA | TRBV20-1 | CSAPGQGGETQYF | TGCAGTGCGCCCGGACAGGGAGGGGAGACCCAGTACTTC
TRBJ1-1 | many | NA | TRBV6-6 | CASSYPGQNTEAFF | TGTGCCAGCAGTTACCCGGGACAGAACACTGAAGCTTTCTTT
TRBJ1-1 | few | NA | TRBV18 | CASSVLGDTEAFF | TGTGCCAGCTCAGTACTGGGAGACACTGAAGCTTTCTTT
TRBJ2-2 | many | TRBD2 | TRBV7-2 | CASSVPGLANTGELFF | TGTGCCAGCAGCGTCCCGGGACTAGCGAACACCGGGGAGCTGTTTTTT
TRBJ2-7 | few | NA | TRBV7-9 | CASSPRRSGGVHEQYF | TGTGCCAGCAGCCCTCGGAGGTCAGGAGGAGTCCACGAGCAGTACTTC
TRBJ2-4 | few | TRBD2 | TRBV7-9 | CASSRAGGSRVNIQYF | TGTGCCAGCAGCCGAGCTGGCGGGAGTCGTGTAAACATTCAGTACTTC
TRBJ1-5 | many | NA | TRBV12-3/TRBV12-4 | CASSWGRSQHF | TGTGCCAGCAGTTGGGGTAGATCCCAGCATTTT
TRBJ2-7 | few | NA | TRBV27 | CASRLSGGGSYEQYF | TGTGCCAGCAGGCTCTCGGGTGGCGGGTCCTACGAGCAGTACTTC
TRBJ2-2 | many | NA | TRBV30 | CAWNPRTYTGELFF | TGTGCCTGGAACCCAAGGACTTACACCGGGGAGCTGTTTTTT
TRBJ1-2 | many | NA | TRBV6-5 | CASSYAGDGYTF | TGTGCCAGCAGCTACGCGGGGGATGGCTACACCTTC
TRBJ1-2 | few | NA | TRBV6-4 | CASSDAVQGNYGYTF | TGTGCCAGCAGTGACGCAGTACAGGGAAACTATGGCTACACCTTC
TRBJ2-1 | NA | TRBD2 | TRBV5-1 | CASSSGLAGGAEQFF | TGCGCCAGCAGCTCGGGACTAGCGGGAGGGGCTGAGCAGTTCTTC
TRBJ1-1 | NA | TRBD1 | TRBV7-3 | CASSPGTGGRYTEAFF | TGTGCCAGCAGCCCCGGGACAGGGGGCAGATACACTGAAGCTTTCTTT
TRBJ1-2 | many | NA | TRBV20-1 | CSARDARGRYGYTF | TGCAGTGCTAGAGATGCGCGGGGACGATATGGCTACACCTTC
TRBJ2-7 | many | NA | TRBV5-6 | CASSWPDSLVQYF | TGTGCCAGCAGCTGGCCGGACAGCTTGGTGCAGTACTTC
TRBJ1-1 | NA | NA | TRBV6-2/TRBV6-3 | CASTYPDNTEAFF | TGTGCCAGCACGTATCCCGATAACACTGAAGCTTTCTTT
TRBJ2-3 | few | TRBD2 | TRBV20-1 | CSAKRASGGATDTQYF | TGCAGTGCTAAGAGGGCTAGCGGGGGCGCCACAGATACGCAGTATTTT
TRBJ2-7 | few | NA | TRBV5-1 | CASSPLGGYEQYF | TGCGCCAGCAGCCCCCTGGGGGGATACGAGCAGTACTTC
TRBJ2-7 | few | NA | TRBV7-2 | CASSFGTEPYEQYF | TGTGCCAGCAGCTTCGGGACTGAACCCTACGAGCAGTACTTC
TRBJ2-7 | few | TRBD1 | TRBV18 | CASSQAGQGASEQYF | TGTGCCAGCTCTCAGGCCGGACAGGGGGCTTCGGAGCAGTACTTC
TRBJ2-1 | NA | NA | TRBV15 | CATSIYSTPDNEQFF | TGTGCCACCAGCATCTACTCGACGCCAGACAATGAGCAGTTCTTC
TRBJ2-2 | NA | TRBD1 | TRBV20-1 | CSAPDRVRNTGELFF | TGCAGTGCACCAGACAGGGTGCGTAACACCGGGGAGCTGTTTTTT
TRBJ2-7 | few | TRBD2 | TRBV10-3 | CAISESPSGPPYEQYF | TGTGCCATCAGTGAGAGCCCTAGCGGACCCCCCTACGAGCAGTACTTC
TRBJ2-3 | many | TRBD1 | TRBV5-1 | CASSNYGQGGDTQYF | TGCGCCAGCAGCAACTATGGACAGGGGGGAGATACGCAGTATTTT
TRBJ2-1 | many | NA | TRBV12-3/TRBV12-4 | CASSQGPLNNEQFF | TGTGCCAGCAGCCAGGGACCTCTCAACAATGAGCAGTTCTTC
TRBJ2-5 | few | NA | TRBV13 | CASRYRLSETQYF | TGTGCCAGCAGATACAGGTTATCAGAGACCCAGTACTTC
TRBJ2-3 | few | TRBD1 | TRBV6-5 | CASSYSGQATDTQYF | TGTGCCAGCAGTTACTCGGGACAGGCAACAGATACGCAGTATTTT
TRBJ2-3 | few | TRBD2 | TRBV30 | CAWSDPQLAVSTDTQYF | TGTGCCTGGAGTGACCCCCAGCTAGCGGTTAGCACAGATACGCAGTATTTT
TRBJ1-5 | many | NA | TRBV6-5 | CASSLGLKSNQPQHF | TGTGCCAGCAGTCTGGGACTTAAGAGCAATCAGCCCCAGCATTTT
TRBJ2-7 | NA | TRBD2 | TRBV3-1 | CASSPPSGAYEQYF | TGTGCCAGCAGCCCGCCTAGCGGCGCCTACGAGCAGTACTTC
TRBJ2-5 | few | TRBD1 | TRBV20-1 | CSQTGLETQYF | TGCAGTCAGACAGGGCTAGAGACCCAGTACTTC
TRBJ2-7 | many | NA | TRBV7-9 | CASGPYEQYF | TGTGCCAGCGGACCCTACGAGCAGTACTTC
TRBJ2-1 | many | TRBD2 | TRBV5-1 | CASSLRTSGNEQFF | TGCGCCAGCAGCTTGAGGACTAGCGGGAATGAGCAGTTCTTC
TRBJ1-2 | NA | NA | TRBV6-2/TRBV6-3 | CASRREGTVYGYTF | TGTGCCAGCAGACGTGAAGGGACGGTCTATGGCTACACCTTC
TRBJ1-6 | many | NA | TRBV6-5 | CASSQTFDSSYNSPLHF | TGTGCCAGCAGTCAAACCTTCGACAGCTCCTATAATTCACCCCTCCACTTT
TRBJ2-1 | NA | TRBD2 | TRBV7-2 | CASSLTSDLNEQFF | TGTGCCAGCAGCTTGACTAGCGATCTCAATGAGCAGTTCTTC
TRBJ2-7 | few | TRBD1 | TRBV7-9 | CASSREMTGLGSYEQYF | TGTGCCAGCAGTCGTGAAATGACAGGGCTTGGATCCTACGAGCAGTACTTC
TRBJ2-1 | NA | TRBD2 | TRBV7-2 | CASSIAASGTFNEQFF | TGTGCCAGCAGCATCGCGGCTAGCGGGACATTCAATGAGCAGTTCTTC
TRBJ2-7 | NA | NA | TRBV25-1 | CASSESGGSYEQYF | TGTGCCAGCAGTGAATCTGGCGGTAGTTACGAGCAGTACTTC
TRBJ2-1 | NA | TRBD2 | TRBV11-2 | CASSLGVRGGPRSYNEQFF | TGTGCCAGCAGCTTAGGTGTGCGGGGGGGCCCTAGGTCCTACAATGAGCAGTTCTTC
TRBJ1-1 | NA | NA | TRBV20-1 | CSAREGTLNTEAFF | TGCAGTGCTAGAGAGGGAACCCTGAACACTGAAGCTTTCTTT
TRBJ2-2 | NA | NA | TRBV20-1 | CSASNPPGLRNTGELFF | TGCAGTGCTAGCAACCCACCGGGACTGCGGAACACCGGGGAGCTGTTTTTT
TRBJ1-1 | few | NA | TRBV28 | CASSSQMGIWTEAFF | TGTGCCAGCAGCTCCCAAATGGGTATTTGGACTGAAGCTTTCTTT
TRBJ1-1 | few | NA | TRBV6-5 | CASSYSSSDYTEAFF | TGTGCCAGCAGTTACTCGAGTTCGGATTACACTGAAGCTTTCTTT
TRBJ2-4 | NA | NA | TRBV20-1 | CSARVVLAKNIQYF | TGCAGTGCTAGGGTGGTTTTAGCCAAAAACATTCAGTACTTC
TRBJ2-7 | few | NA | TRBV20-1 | CSASPGPAYEQYF | TGCAGTGCTAGCCCCGGTCCGGCGTACGAGCAGTACTTC
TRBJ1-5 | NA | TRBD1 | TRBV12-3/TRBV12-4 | CASSSRQRLGGGQPQHF | TGTGCCAGCAGTTCACGACAAAGGTTAGGGGGCGGCCAGCCCCAGCATTTT
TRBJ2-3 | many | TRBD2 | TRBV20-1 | CSARVTSGSAQYF | TGCAGTGCTAGAGTAACTAGCGGGAGTGCGCAGTATTTT
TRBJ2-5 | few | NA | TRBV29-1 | CSVAPRLVAETQYF | TGCAGCGTTGCCCCCCGACTAGTAGCAGAGACCCAGTACTTC
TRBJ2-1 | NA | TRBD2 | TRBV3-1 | CASSQSLAEQFF | TGTGCCAGCAGCCAATCACTAGCGGAGCAGTTCTTC
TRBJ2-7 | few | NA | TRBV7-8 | CASSLRSSWTYEQYF | TGTGCCAGCAGCTTAAGGTCTAGTTGGACCTACGAGCAGTACTTC
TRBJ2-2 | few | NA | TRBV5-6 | CASSFLLANTGELFF | TGTGCCAGCAGCTTCCTCTTGGCGAACACCGGGGAGCTGTTTTTT
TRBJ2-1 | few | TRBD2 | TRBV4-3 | CASSQLLADSYNEQFF | TGCGCCAGCAGCCAACTACTAGCGGACTCCTACAATGAGCAGTTCTTC
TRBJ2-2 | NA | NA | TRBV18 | CASSPRNSNTGELFF | TGTGCCAGCTCACCGAGAAATTCGAACACCGGGGAGCTGTTTTTT
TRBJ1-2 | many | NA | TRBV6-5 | CASSQPLDRGYTF | TGTGCCAGCAGTCAACCCCTCGACCGTGGCTACACCTTC
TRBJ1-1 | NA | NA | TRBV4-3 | CASSLGPGQGKNTEAFF | TGCGCCAGCAGCCTTGGCCCGGGGCAGGGCAAAAACACTGAAGCTTTCTTT